The 6 T cell receptor beta chains below were found in one sample sequenced in a study of CD8+ T cells in alopecia areata. Extracted RNA was reverse transcribed into cDNA, the sequencing template. The protocol was immunoSEQ multiplex PCR, while the TCRdb copy is restricted to in-frame clones and leaves out a portion. The repertoire consists of under 250,000 clones, with approximately 52% occurring once and the leading ten covering under 0.5%. This specimen consisted of CD4+ T cells sorted from blood, obtained at week 0. The receptors shown here come from a human donor with alopecia areata.

This clone was seen a few times. The chain is built from TRBV2 and TRBJ1-1; TRBD1 is a possible D gene (6 bases). Trimming pared 6 bases from V and 0 bases from J, leaving 14 bases between. Germline CDR1 SNHLY, CDR2 FYNNEI. There are 15 residues in the CDR3. The CDR3 coding sequence is TGTGCCAGCAGGCGGACAGCCCTCTTGAACACTGAAGCTTTCTTT. It encodes CASRRTALLNTEAFF.

The chain carries TRBV7-8 and TRBJ2-1, with D perhaps matching TRBD1 or TRBD2 (5 bases each). V lost 3 bases, J lost 10 bases, and 10 bases lay in between. The germline V gene has CDR1 SGHVS and CDR2 FQNEAQ. This CDR3 is built from 12 residues. CDR3 in amino acids: CASSFRWGEQFF. CDR3 bases: TGTGCCAGCAGCTTTCGTTGGGGGGAGCAGTTCTTC. Combining the CDR3 with reference TRBV7-8 and TRBJ2-1 gives the whole variable domain GAGVSQSPRYKVAKRGQDVALRCDPISGHVSLFWYQQALGQGPEFLTYFQNEAQLDKSGLPSDRFFAERPEGSVSTLKIQRTQQEDSAVYLCASSFRWGEQFFGPGTRLTVL.

A word on this clone: This sample also contains other DNA sequences that code for the same CDR3. The chain combines TRBV30 with TRBJ2-1; D remains unclear. The CDR3 runs to 14 residues. The V gene's germline CDR1 is GTSNPN and CDR2 SVGIG (reference sequence). V was cut by 3 bases and J by 0 bases, with 9 bases left in between. CDR3 sequence reads: CAWSLGGSYNEQFF. The CDR3 nucleotides are TGTGCCTGGAGCTTGGGCGGCTCCTACAATGAGCAGTTCTTC. The full variable domain, its missing parts supplied by reference TRBV30 and TRBJ2-1, is SQTIHQWPATLVQPVGSPLSLECTVEGTSNPNLYWYRQAAGRGLQLLFYSVGIGQISSEVPQNLSASRPQDRQFILSSKKLLLSDSGFYLCAWSLGGSYNEQFFGPGTRLTVL.

The chain couples TRBV2 to TRBJ2-7; TRBD1 agrees at 8 bases. V shed 6 bases and J 3 bases; nucleotides not matched to a gene: 4. The CDR3 spans 13 residues. Germline loops: CDR1 SNHLY, CDR2 FYNNEI. CDR3 protein: CASRRTGIYEQYF. CDR3 nucleotide sequence: TGTGCCAGCAGAAGGACAGGGATCTACGAGCAGTACTTC.

J is TRBJ2-7 and V is TRBV23-1; D assignment may be TRBD1 or TRBD2 (5 bases each). TRBV23-1 is given ORF status, its function remaining uncertain. V was cut by 4 bases and J by 2 bases, with 24 bases left in between. The CDR3 is made up of 18 amino acids. The CDR3 DNA is TGCGCCAGCAGTCTCTATCAAATCCGGGACGGAAAAACCTACGAGCAGTACTTC. It codes for CASSLYQIRDGKTYEQYF.

This clone has just a few counts. This chain joins TRBV29-1 and TRBJ1-2, with unresolved D. The CDR3 is 13 residues long. Trimming cost V 2 bases and J 2 bases, with 9 bases left between them. Germline lookup yields CDR1 SQVTM and CDR2 ANQGSEA. CDR3 protein: CSVELVLNYGYTF. CDR3 nucleotide sequence: TGCAGCGTTGAATTGGTCCTAAACTATGGCTACACCTTC.